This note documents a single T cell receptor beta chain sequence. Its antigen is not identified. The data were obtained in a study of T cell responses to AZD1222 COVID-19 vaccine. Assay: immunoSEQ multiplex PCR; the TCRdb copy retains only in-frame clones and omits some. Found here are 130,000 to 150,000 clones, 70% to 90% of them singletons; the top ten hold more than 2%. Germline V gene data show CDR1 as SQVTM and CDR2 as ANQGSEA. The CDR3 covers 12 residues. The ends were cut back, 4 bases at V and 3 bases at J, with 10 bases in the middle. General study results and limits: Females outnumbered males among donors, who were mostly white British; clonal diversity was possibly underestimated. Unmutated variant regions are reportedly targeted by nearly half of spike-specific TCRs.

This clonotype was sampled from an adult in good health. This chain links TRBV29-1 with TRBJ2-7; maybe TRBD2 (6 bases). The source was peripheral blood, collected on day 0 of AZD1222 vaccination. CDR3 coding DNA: TGCAGCGTTGCGGCGGGAATCTACGAGCAGTACTTC. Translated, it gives CSVAAGIYEQYF.